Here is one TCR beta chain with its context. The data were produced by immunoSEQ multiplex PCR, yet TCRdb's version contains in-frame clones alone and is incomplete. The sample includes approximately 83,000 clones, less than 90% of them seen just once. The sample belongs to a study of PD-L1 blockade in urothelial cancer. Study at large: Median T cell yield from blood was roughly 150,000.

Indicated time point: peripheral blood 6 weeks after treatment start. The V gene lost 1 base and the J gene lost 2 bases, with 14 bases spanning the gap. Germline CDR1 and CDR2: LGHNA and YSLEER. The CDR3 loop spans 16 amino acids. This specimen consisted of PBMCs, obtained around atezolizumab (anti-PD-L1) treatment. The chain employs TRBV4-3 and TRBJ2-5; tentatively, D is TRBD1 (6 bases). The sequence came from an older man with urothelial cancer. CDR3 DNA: TGCGCCAGCAGCCAAGGGCGGACAGTTGGGCAAGAGACCCAGTACTTC. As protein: CASSQGRTVGQETQYF.